The following is a TCR beta chain sequence with its context. This CDR3 has 12 residues. V lost 3 bases and J lost 5, with 5 bases in between. From germline, CDR1 is ENHRY and CDR2 SYGVKD. This entry comes from a study of T cell changes during pregnancy in multiple sclerosis. Using immunoSEQ multiplex PCR, the repertoire was profiled, and TCRdb retains in-frame clones only, with some absent. The sample includes approximately 66,000 clones, around 92% of them seen just once. The sample in question was peripheral blood, obtained in the third trimester of pregnancy. This chain connects TRBV10-3 to TRBJ1-5, with D uncertain. The TCR comes from a female donor in good health, enrolled as a control in a pregnancy study. The CDR3 here is CAISDLYQPQHF. In DNA form, the CDR3 reads TGTGCCATCAGTGACCTGTATCAGCCCCAGCATTTT.